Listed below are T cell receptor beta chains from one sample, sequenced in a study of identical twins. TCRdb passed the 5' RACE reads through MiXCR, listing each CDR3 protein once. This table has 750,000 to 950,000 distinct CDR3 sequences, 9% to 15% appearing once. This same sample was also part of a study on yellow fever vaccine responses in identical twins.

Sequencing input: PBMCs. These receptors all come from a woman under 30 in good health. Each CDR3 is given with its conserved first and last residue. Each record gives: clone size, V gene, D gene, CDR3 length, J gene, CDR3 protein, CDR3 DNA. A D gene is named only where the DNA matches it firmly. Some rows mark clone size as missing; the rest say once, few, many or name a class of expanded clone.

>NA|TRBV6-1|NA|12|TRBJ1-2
CASSERDYGYTF
TGTGCCAGCAGTGAAAGGGACTATGGCTACACCTTC
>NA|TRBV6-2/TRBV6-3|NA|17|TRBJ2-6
CASTNRGECSGANVLTF
TGTGCCAGCACAAACCGCGGGGAATGCTCTGGGGCCAACGTCCTGACTTTC
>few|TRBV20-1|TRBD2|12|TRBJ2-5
CSAHPGGETQYF
TGCAGTGCCCACCCGGGAGGAGAGACCCAGTACTTC
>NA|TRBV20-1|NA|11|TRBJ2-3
CSFQGPDTQYF
TGCAGTTTTCAGGGGCCAGATACGCAGTATTTT
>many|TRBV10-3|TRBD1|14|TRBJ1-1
CAIIKGQGATEAFF
TGTGCCATCATTAAGGGGCAGGGGGCCACTGAAGCTTTCTTT
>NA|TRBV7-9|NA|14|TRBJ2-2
CASSPGVSTGELFF
TGTGCCAGCAGCCCCGGGGTGAGCACCGGGGAGCTGTTTTTT
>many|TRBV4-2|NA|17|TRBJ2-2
CASSQEFLVSRPGELFF
TGTGCCAGCAGCCAAGAGTTCCTCGTATCTCGTCCCGGGGAGCTGTTTTTT
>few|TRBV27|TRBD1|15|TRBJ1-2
CASCMVGGMGYGYTF
TGTGCCAGCTGTATGGTAGGGGGCATGGGGTATGGCTACACCTTC
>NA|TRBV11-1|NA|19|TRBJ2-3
CASSSQGGRLAAITDTQYF
TGTGCCAGCAGTTCTCAAGGGGGGCGGCTAGCGGCGATCACAGATACGCAGTATTTT
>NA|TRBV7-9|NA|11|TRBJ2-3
CASGAGEAQYF
TGTGCCAGTGGGGCCGGGGAGGCGCAGTATTTT
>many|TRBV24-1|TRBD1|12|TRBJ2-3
CATSDFESDRDF
TGTGCCACCAGTGATTTTGAAAGTGACAGGGATTTT
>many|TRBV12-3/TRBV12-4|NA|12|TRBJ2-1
CASSLVANEQFF
TGTGCCAGCAGCTTGGTTGCCAATGAGCAGTTCTTC
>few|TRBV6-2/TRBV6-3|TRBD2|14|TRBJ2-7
CASSSRGDPYEQYF
TGTGCCAGCAGCTCCCGGGGGGATCCCTACGAGCAGTACTTC
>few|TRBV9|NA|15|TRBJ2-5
CASSVDEGSLETQYF
TGTGCCAGCAGCGTAGACGAGGGGTCTTTGGAGACCCAGTACTTC
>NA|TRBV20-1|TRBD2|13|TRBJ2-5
CSAKTSGEETQYF
TGCAGTGCCAAGACTAGCGGGGAAGAGACCCAGTACTTC
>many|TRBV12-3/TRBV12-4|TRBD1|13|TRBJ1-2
CASGTGGDYGYTF
TGTGCCAGCGGGACAGGGGGTGACTATGGCTACACCTTC
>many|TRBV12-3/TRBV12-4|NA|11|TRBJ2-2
CASSFSGELFF
TGTGCCAGCAGCTTTTCCGGGGAGCTGTTTTTT
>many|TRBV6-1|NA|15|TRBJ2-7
CASSKVQRSSYEQYF
TGTGCCAGCAGCAAGGTACAAAGGAGCTCCTACGAGCAGTACTTC
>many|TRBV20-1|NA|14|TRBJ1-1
CSALSGGINTEAFF
TGCAGTGCCCTATCCGGGGGGATAAACACTGAAGCTTTCTTT
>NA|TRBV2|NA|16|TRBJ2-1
CASSLSMGIFNNEQFF
TGTGCCAGCAGTCTGTCTATGGGTATCTTTAACAATGAGCAGTTCTTC
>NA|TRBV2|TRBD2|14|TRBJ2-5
CASGTSGVSETQYF
TGTGCCAGCGGAACTAGCGGGGTATCAGAGACCCAGTACTTC
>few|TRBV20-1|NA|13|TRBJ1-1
CSAREPRRTEAFF
TGCAGTGCTAGAGAACCCAGGCGGACTGAAGCTTTCTTT
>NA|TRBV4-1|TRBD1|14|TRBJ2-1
CASSPPRGRLEQFF
TGCGCCAGCAGCCCGCCAAGGGGGCGGCTGGAGCAGTTCTTC
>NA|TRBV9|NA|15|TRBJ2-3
CASSVDNIYTDTQYF
TGTGCCAGCAGCGTAGATAATATCTACACAGATACGCAGTATTTT
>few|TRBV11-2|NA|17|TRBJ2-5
CASSTVTGRSEQETQYF
TGTGCCAGCAGCACCGTAACAGGCAGGTCCGAACAAGAGACCCAGTACTTC
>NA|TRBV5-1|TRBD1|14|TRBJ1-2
CASSIGTGSYGYTF
TGCGCCAGCAGCATCGGGACAGGGTCCTATGGCTACACCTTC
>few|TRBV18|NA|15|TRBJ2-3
CASSPLKASTDTQYF
TGTGCCAGCTCACCACTTAAAGCTAGCACAGATACGCAGTATTTT
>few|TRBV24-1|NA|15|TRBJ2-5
CATSDTGGGQETQYF
TGTGCCACCAGTGACACGGGTGGGGGACAAGAGACCCAGTACTTC
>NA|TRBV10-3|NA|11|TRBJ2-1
CAISAGYEQFF
TGTGCCATCAGCGCGGGCTATGAGCAGTTCTTC
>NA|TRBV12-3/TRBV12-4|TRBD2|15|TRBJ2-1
CASSRSAGLAGEQFF
TGTGCCAGCAGTCGCAGTGCGGGACTAGCCGGTGAGCAGTTCTTC
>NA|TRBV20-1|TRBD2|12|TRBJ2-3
CSSSGGGDTQYF
TGCAGTTCTAGCGGGGGGGGGGATACGCAGTATTTT
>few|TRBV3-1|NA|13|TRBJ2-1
CASSFTTGYEQFF
TGTGCCAGCAGCTTCACAACAGGCTACGAGCAGTTCTTC
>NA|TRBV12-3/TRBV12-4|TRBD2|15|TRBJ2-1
CASSKAGGPYNEQFF
TGTGCCAGCAGCAAAGCGGGGGGGCCCTACAATGAGCAGTTCTTC
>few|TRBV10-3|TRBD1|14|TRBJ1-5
CAIRETGDNQPQHF
TGTGCCATCAGAGAGACAGGGGACAATCAGCCCCAGCATTTT
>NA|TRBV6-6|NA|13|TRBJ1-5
CASGAGSNQPQHF
TGTGCCAGCGGTGCTGGGAGCAATCAGCCCCAGCATTTT
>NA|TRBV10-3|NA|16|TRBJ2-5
CAISEITDSLQETQYF
TGTGCCATCAGTGAGATTACCGACAGCCTCCAAGAGACCCAGTACTTC
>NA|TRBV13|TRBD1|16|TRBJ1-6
CASSLGDRQGYSPLHF
TGTGCCAGCAGCTTAGGAGACCGACAGGGTTACTCACCCCTCCACTTT
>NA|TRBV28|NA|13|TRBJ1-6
CATITAYNSPLHF
TGTGCCACCATCACTGCCTATAATTCACCCCTCCACTTT
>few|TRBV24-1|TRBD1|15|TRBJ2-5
CATSDADRAQETQYF
TGTGCCACCAGTGACGCGGACAGGGCCCAAGAGACCCAGTACTTC
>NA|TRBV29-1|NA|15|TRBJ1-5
CSVAISGASNQPQHF
TGCAGCGTTGCGATCTCGGGGGCCTCCAATCAGCCCCAGCATTTT
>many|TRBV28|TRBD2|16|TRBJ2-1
CASLGTSGISYNEQFF
TGTGCCAGCCTTGGGACTAGCGGGATCTCCTACAATGAGCAGTTCTTC
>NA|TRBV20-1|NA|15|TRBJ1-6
CSAREEGDYNSPLHF
TGCAGTGCTAGAGAGGAGGGGGACTATAATTCACCCCTCCACTTT
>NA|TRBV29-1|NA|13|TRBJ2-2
CSVDSEGAGELFF
TGCAGCGTGGACTCGGAGGGGGCCGGGGAGCTGTTTTTT
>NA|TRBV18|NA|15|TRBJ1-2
CASSPPVGRNYGYTF
TGTGCCAGCTCACCACCGGTGGGCAGAAACTATGGCTACACCTTC
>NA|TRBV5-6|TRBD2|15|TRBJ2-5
CASSLMGLLEETQYF
TGTGCCAGCAGCTTGATGGGACTACTGGAAGAGACCCAGTACTTC
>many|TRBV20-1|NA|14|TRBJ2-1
CSAPDGIGDNEQFF
TGCAGTGCGCCCGACGGGATCGGGGACAATGAGCAGTTCTTC
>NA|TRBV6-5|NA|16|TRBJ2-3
CASSYPAVGSSDTQYF
TGTGCCAGCAGTTACCCCGCGGTGGGCTCATCGGATACGCAGTATTTT